Described below is a single T cell receptor beta chain sequence and its context. The data stem from a study of cytomegalovirus exposure and HLA in healthy donors. The germline V and J ends were trimmed by 6 bases and 7 bases, with 21 bases remaining between them. The CDR3 runs to 15 residues. The germline gives CDR1 MRHNA, CDR2 SNTAGT. PCR employed 60 Vbeta and 13 Jbeta primers. The data were produced by immunoSEQ multiplex PCR, yet TCRdb's version contains in-frame clones alone and is incomplete. The sample consists of around 140,000 clones, about 82% of them appearing once. The chain recombines TRBV6-4 with TRBJ1-2, with D perhaps TRBD1 (5 bases). This sequence originates from a female donor in good health and CMV-seropositive. Input material: PBMCs. The CDR3 DNA is TGTGCCAGCAGAAACGCAGCGGAGGGGACGAGTGGCTACACCTTC. Its protein is CASRNAAEGTSGYTF.